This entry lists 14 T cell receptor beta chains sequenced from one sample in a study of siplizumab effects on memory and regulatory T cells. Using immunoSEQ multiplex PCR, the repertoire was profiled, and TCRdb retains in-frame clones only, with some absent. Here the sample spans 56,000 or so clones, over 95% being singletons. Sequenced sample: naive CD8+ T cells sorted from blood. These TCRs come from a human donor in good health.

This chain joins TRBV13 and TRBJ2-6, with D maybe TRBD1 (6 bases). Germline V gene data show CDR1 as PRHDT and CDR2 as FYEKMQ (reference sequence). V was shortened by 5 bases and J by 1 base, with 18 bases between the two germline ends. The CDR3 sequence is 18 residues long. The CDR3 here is CASSPRTATGSGANVLTF. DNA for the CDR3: TGTGCCAGCAGCCCCCGGACAGCGACGGGGTCTGGGGCCAACGTCCTGACTTTC.

This CDR3 is CASSLEDALLEADTQYF. The CDR3 DNA follows: TGTGCCAGCAGTTTGGAGGACGCCCTTCTGGAGGCAGATACGCAGTATTTT. The rearrangement links TRBV28 to TRBJ2-3; weak D call: TRBD2 (5 bases). CDR3 size: 17 residues. In germline, CDR1 is MDHEN, CDR2 SYDVKM. Trimming removed 3 bases from V and 4 bases from J, with 20 bases in between.

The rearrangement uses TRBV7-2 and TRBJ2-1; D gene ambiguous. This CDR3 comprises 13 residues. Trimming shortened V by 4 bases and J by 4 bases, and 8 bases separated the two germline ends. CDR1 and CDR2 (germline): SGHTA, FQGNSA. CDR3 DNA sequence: TGTGCCAGCAGCTGGTTGGATTACAATGAGCAGTTCTTC. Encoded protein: CASSWLDYNEQFF.

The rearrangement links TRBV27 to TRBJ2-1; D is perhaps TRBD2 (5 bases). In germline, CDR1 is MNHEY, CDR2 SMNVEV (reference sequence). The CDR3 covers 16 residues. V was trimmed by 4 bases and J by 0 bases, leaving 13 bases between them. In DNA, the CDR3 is TGTGCCAGCAGTTCATACATAGCGAGCTCCTACAATGAGCAGTTCTTC. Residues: CASSSYIASSYNEQFF.

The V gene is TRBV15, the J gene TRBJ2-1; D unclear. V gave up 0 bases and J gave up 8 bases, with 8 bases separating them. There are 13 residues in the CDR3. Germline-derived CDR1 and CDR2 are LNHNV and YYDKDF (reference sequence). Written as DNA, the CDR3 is TGTGCCACCAGCAGAGATCGGTTGGATGAGCAGTTCTTC. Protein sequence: CATSRDRLDEQFF.

This CDR3 reads CASSLKEADTHSYEQYF. CDR3 bases: TGCGCCAGCAGCTTAAAAGAGGCGGACACCCACTCCTACGAGCAGTACTTC. The chain combines TRBV4-1 with TRBJ2-5; tentative D call: TRBD1 (5 bases). Gene TRBJ2-7 matches the end of the DNA better, so the J call may be wrong. Germline CDR1 and CDR2: MGHRA and YSYEKL. This CDR3 is 17 amino acids long.

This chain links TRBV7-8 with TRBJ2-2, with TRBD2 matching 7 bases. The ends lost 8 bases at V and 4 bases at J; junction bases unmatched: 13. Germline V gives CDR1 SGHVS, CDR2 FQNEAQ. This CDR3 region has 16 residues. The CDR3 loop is CASGDLAGAVTGELFF. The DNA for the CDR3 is TGTGCCAGCGGGGACCTGGCGGGAGCGGTCACCGGGGAGCTGTTTTTT.

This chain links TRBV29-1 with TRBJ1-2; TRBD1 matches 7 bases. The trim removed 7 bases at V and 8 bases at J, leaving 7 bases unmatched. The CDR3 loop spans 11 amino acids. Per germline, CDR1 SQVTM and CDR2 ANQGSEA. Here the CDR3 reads CSGEGAGGYTF. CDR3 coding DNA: TGCAGCGGGGAGGGGGCCGGGGGCTACACCTTC.

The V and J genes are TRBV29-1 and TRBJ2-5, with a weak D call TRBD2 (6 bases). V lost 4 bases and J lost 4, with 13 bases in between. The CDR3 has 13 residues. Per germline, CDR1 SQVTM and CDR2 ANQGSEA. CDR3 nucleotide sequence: TGCAGCGTTGGCCTTCTAGCGCGAGAGACCCAGTACTTC. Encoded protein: CSVGLLARETQYF.

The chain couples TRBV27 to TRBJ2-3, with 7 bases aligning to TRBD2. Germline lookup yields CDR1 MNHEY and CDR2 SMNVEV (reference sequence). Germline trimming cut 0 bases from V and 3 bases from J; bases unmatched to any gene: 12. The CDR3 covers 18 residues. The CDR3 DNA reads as TGTGCCAGCAGTTTATCCGGGGCGGGGCGGGAGTCGACAGATACGCAGTATTTT. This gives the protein CASSLSGAGRESTDTQYF.

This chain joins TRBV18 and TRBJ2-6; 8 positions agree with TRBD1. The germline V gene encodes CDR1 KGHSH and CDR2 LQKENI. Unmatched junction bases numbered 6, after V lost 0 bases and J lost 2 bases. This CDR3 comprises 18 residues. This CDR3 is CASSPPGQGKTGANVLTF. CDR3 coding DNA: TGTGCCAGCTCACCACCTGGACAGGGCAAAACTGGGGCCAACGTCCTGACTTTC.

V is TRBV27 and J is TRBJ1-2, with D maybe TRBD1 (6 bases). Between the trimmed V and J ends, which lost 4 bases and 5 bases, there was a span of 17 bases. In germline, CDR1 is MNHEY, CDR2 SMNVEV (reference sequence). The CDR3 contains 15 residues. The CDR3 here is CASSSLNDRFYGYTF. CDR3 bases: TGTGCCAGCAGTTCCCTTAATGACAGGTTTTATGGCTACACCTTC.

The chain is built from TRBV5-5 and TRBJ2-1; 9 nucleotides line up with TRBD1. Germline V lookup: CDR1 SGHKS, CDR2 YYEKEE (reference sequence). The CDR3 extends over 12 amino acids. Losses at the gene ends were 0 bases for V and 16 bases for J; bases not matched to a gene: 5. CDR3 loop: CASSLEGTGHFF. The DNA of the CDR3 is TGTGCCAGCAGCTTGGAAGGGACAGGGCACTTCTTC.

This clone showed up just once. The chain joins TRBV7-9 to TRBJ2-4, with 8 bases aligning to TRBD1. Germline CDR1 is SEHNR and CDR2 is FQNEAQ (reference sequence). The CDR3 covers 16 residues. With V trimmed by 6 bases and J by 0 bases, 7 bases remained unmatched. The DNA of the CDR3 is TGTGCCAGCAGTTCGACAGGGGACGTAGCCAAAAACATTCAGTACTTC. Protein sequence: CASSSTGDVAKNIQYF.